This paragraph reports one T cell receptor (beta chain). The sample comes from a study of blood T cell repertoires in COVID-19. Study context: Collection of acute and convalescent COVID-19 samples took place in the United States, Italy and Spain. T cells, B-cell-depleted T cells, or PBMCs provided the cDNA or gDNA that served as material.

Authors' data handling: Scientists estimated how many nucleated cells there were by amplifying reference gene primers. TCRdb's table, derived via immunoSEQ multiplex PCR, lists solely in-frame clones and lacks some. V and J calls and clone size are as listed in that table; D and trimming were resolved from the DNA. The sample includes some 180,000 clones, 70% to 90% of them seen just once. Trimming removed 5 bases from V and 8 bases from J; junction bases left unmatched: 16. From germline, CDR1 is MGHDK and CDR2 SYGVNS. The length of the CDR3 is 17 residues. Input material: peripheral blood. The source of this sequence is a man aged 55 to 70 with active or convalescent COVID-19. The chain joins TRBV25-1 to TRBJ1-3; 9 bases line up with TRBD1. The CDR3 reads CASSRPGTGLKGDTIYF. The CDR3 DNA reads TGTGCCAGCAGTAGACCCGGGACAGGGTTAAAAGGAGACACCATATATTTT.